This entry is about one TCR beta chain. These data originate in a study of blood T cell repertoires in COVID-19. Looked up from germline, CDR1 is LGHNT and CDR2 is FRNRAP. The CDR3 covers 15 residues. Trimming removed 2 bases at V and 4 bases at J, with 12 bases between. TCRdb's table, derived via immunoSEQ multiplex PCR, lists solely in-frame clones and lacks some. The repertoire holds roughly 230,000 clones, with about 88% as singletons. The sequencing sample was made of peripheral blood. The sequence was obtained from a man aged 65 to 79 with acute or convalescent COVID-19. The chain combines TRBV12-5 with TRBJ2-1; D might be TRBD2 (6 bases). CDR3 DNA sequence: TGTGCTAGTGGTTTGACGCGGGGCTATTACAATGAGCAGTTCTTC. Protein sequence: CASGLTRGYYNEQFF.